This TCR beta chain was captured in a study of circulating and synovial CD4+ cells in juvenile arthritis (dated by TCRdb to the mid-2010s). The study in broad terms: Within each patient, the TCRbeta CDR3 repertoires of synovial CD4 T cells, bulk blood CD4 T cells and circulating HLA-DR+ CD4 T cells were compared. The goal of repertoire sequencing was to confirm that a circulating synovial-like CD4 T cell subset was enriched in synovial clonotypes. What the study reported, not specific to this receptor: Synovial and circulating pathogenic-like lymphocyte repertoires were less diverse than bulk blood CD4 repertoires, with some CPL samples as oligoclonal as synovium. Because overlap with synovium rose as sequencing depth increased, the measured fractions of shared clonotypes likely underestimated the overlap of the full repertoire. Because CPL samples and bulk blood CD4 samples differed in T cell genome counts by at least an order of magnitude, sample-size effects were addressed. Circulating pathogenic-like lymphocytes clustered together with synovial T cells and shared a substantially larger fraction of CDR3 sequences with synovium than bulk blood did. Traditional Vbeta family usage analysis did not detect the difference between circulating pathogenic-like lymphocytes and bulk blood T cells.

Library construction relied on the immunoSEQ multiplex PCR assay. An external provider performed TCRbeta CDR3 sequencing as a commercial service. The study's own analysis went as follows. The analyses used productive nucleotide sequences together with amino acid sequences obtained by in silico translation. Diversity was measured with Renyi entropy across alpha values, using the median of 200 repeated subsamples to equalise sample size. The distance between each pair of repertoires was calculated as one minus the Chao-modified Jaccard index, which corrects for under-sampling, and this distance was used for clustering. Frequency-weighted overlap with synovial clonotypes was computed at 200 sample sizes with 200 draws without replacement at each size, and the value at the size of the smaller sample was reported. TCRdb mirrors the immuneACCESS table, restricted to in-frame sequences. Some clones are absent from its copies; in checked studies, under half trace to an unresolved V gene, and the reason for the others is unknown. Clone size and V and J calls were adopted from that table, with D and trimming inferred from the DNA. This sample comprises tens of thousands of clones, about 94% of them detected only once. Around 0.64% of the sample is in the top ten clones.

Notes on this clone: Its antigen remains undetermined. One end of the junction is discordant with germline, which a read error may explain. Other DNA sequences in the sample encode the same CDR3.

The sequenced samples were obtained from patients with active juvenile idiopathic arthritis. Sorting was carried out immediately after cells were thawed, and dead cells were excluded with Live/Dead Fixable Near-IR Stain. The sequence derives from a human donor with juvenile idiopathic arthritis. The material sequenced was CD4+ T cells from blood.

The sequenced DNA: TGTGCCTGGAGTGTAGGGGTTTTCGGTAGGCAGAGCTCCTATAATTCCCCCCTCCACTTT. Its amino acids are CAWSVGVFGRQSSYNSPLHF. The V gene is TRBV30 and the J gene is TRBJ1-6; a tentative D match to TRBD1 spans 5 bases. Measured from the cysteine to the phenylalanine, the CDR3 is 20 residues long. Only the CDR3 DNA stays, 60 bases, in frame from base 1. Based on the germline V gene (reference sequence), the CDR1 and CDR2 sequences are GTSNPN and SVGIG.